The present entry profiles one TCR beta chain with its context. Its specificity is unknown. The CDR3 length is 13 residues. The V gene lost 4 bases and the J gene lost 5 bases, with 8 bases spanning the gap. Looked up from germline, CDR1 is KGHSH and CDR2 is LQKENI. This sample was included in a study of T cell responses to AZD1222 COVID-19 vaccine. Broader study findings: The study identified only a handful of AZD1222 recipients as seropositive at baseline. The study sampled repertoires only after the peak T cell response. Among spike-specific TCRs, nearly half reportedly target unmutated variant regions. A mostly white British donor set with more females was recruited, and clonal diversity was possibly underestimated.

This table comes from immunoSEQ multiplex PCR, and its TCRdb copy is limited to in-frame clones, with some not included. The sample records about 120,000 clones, approximately 85% being singletons. The sequencing here drew on peripheral blood, taken on day 0 of AZD1222 vaccination. The chain is built from TRBV18 and TRBJ1-4; D ambiguous. This TCR was sampled from an adult in good health. CDR3 DNA sequence: TGTGCCAGCTCACTAGGATTGAATGAAAAACTGTTTTTT. Residues: CASSLGLNEKLFF.